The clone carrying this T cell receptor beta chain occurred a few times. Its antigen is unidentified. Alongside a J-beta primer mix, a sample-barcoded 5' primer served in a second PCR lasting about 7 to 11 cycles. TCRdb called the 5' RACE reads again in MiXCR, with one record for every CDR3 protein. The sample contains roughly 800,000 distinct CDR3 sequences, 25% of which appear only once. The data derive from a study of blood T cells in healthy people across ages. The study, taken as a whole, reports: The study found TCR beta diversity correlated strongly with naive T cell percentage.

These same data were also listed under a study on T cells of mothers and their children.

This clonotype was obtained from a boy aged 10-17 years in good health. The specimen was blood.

CDR3 coding DNA: TGCAGCGTTGTCAGACTTACCTACAATGAGCAGTTCTTC. This translates into CSVVRLTYNEQFF. This chain connects TRBV29-1 to TRBJ2-1; D ambiguous. Germline lookup yields CDR1 SQVTM and CDR2 ANQGSEA. The V end lost 4 bases, the J end lost 2 bases, and 9 bases lay between the germline ends. The CDR3 length is 13 residues.